Shown below are 2 T cell receptor beta chains from a single sample sequenced in a study of shared clonotypes between healthy human individuals. Profiling relied on immunoSEQ multiplex PCR, and the TCRdb table lists in-frame clones only, not all of them. There are approximately 2,300,000 clones in the sample; about nine tenths occur only once, and 0.37% lies in the top ten. The sequenced sample consisted of naive CD4+ T cells from PBMCs. Indicated subset: CD45RA+ positively selected. Source of these receptors: a man aged 18 to 29 in good health. Some clones in this sample may be carry-over from other donors' samples.

The chain joins TRBV19 to TRBJ2-7; perhaps TRBD1 as D (6 bases). V was pared by 6 bases and J by 1 base, with 10 bases between. The CDR3 is made up of 13 amino acids. In germline, CDR1 is LNHDA, CDR2 SQIVND (reference sequence). This CDR3 is CASSPGTSYEQYF. The CDR3 bases are TGTGCCAGTAGCCCCGGGACATCCTACGAGCAGTACTTC. The variable domain in full, with the rest retrieved from reference TRBV19 and TRBJ2-7, is DGGITQSPKYLFRKEGQNVTLSCEQNLNHDAMYWYRQDPGQGLRLIYYSQIVNDFQKGDIAEGYSVSREKKESFPLTVTSAQKNPTAFYLCASSPGTSYEQYFGPGTRLTVT.

J is TRBJ1-5 and V is TRBV10-3; maybe TRBD1 (6 bases). Germline values: CDR1 ENHRY, CDR2 SYGVKD. CDR3 size: 16 residues. V was cut by 0 bases and J by 3 bases, with 12 bases left in between. DNA for the CDR3: TGTGCCATCAGTGAGTCGAACAGGGAGGACAATCAGCCCCAGCATTTT. Its protein is CAISESNREDNQPQHF.